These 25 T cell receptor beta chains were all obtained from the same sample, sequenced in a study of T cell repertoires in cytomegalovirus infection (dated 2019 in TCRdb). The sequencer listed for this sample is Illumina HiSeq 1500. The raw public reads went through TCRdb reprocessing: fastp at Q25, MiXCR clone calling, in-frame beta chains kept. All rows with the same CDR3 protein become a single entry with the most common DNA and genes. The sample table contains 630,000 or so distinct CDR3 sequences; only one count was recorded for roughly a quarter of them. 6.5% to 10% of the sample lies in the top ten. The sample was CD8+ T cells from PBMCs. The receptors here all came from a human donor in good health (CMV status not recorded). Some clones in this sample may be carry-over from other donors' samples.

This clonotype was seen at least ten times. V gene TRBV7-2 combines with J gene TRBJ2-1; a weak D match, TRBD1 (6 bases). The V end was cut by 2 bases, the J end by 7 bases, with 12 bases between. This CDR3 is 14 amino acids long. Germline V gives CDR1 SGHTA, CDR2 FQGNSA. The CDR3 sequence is CASSLLGRGNEQFF. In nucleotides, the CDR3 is TGTGCCAGCAGCTTACTTGGCAGGGGTAATGAGCAGTTCTTC.

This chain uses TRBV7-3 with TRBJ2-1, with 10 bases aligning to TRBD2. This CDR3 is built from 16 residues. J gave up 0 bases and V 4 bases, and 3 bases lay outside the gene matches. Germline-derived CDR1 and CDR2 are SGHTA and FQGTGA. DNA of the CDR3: TGTGCCAGCAGCTACCCTAGCGGGGGCTCCTACAATGAGCAGTTCTTC. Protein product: CASSYPSGGSYNEQFF.

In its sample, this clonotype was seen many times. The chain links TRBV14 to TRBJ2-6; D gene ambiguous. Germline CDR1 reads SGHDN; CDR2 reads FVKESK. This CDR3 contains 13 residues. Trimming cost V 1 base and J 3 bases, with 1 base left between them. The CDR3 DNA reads TGTGCCAGCAGCCAAGTTGGGGCCAACGTCCTGACTTTC. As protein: CASSQVGANVLTF. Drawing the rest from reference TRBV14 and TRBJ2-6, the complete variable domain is EAGVTQFPSHSVIEKGQTVTLRCDPISGHDNLYWYRRVMGKEIKFLLHFVKESKQDESGMPNNRFLAERTGGTYSTLKVQPAELEDSGVYFCASSQVGANVLTFGAGSRLTVL.

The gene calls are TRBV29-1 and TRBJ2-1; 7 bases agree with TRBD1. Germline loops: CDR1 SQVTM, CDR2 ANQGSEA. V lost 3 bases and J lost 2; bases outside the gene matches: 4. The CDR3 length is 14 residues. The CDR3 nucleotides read TGCAGCGTTGATGGCCAGGGGGCCTACAATGAGCAGTTCTTC. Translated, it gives CSVDGQGAYNEQFF.

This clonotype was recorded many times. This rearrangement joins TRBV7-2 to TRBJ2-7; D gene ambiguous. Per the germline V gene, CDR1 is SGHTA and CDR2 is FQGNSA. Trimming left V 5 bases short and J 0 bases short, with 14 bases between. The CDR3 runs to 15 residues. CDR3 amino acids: CASSPSGLSSYEQYF. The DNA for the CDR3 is TGTGCCAGCAGCCCCAGTGGGTTGAGCTCCTACGAGCAGTACTTC.

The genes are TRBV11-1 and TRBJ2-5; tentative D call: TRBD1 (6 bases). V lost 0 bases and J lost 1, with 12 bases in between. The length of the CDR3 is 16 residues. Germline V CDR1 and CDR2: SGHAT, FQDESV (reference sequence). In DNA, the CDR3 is TGTGCCAGCAGCTTAGCGGGGGCTCGGAGCCAAGAGACCCAGTACTTC. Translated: CASSLAGARSQETQYF. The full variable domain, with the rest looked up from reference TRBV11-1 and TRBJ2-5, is EAEVAQSPRYKITEKSQAVAFWCDPISGHATLYWYRQILGQGPELLVQFQDESVVDDSQLPKDRFSAERLKGVDSTLKIQPAELGDSAMYLCASSLAGARSQETQYFGPGTRLLVL.

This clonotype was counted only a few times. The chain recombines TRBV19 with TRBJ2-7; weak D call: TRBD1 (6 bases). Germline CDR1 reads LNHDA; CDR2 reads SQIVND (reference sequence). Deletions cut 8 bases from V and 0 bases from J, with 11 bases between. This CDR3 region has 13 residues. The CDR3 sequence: CASETRGSYEQYF. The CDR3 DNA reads TGTGCCAGTGAGACCAGGGGCTCCTACGAGCAGTACTTC.

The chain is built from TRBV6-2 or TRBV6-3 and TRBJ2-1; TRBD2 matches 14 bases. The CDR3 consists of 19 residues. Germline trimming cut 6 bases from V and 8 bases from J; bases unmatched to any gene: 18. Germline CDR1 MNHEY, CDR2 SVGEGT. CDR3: CASSYSSGTSGGAVYEQFF. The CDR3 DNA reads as TGTGCCAGCAGCTACAGTTCCGGGACTAGCGGGGGAGCTGTATATGAGCAGTTCTTC.

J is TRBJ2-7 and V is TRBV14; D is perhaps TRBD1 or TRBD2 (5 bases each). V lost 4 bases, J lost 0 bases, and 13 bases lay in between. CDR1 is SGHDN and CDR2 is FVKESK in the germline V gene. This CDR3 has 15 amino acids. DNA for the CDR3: TGTGCCAGCAGCCCGGGACCTGTCCTCTCCTACGAGCAGTACTTC. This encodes CASSPGPVLSYEQYF.

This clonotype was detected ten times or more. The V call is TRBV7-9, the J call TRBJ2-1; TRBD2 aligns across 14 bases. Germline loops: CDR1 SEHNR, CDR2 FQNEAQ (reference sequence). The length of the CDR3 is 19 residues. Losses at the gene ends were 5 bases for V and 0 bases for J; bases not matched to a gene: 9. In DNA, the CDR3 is TGTGCCAGCAGCCCAAAGGGGACTAGCGGGGGACCCTCCTACAATGAGCAGTTCTTC. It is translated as CASSPKGTSGGPSYNEQFF.

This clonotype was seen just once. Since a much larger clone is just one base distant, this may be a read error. In nucleotides, the CDR3 is TGTGCCAGCAGTCCAGGGGAGGGTCTTGGCCAAGAGACCCAGTACTTC. Its protein is CASSPGEGLGQETQYF. V usage is TRBV7-6 and J usage is TRBJ2-5; tentatively, D is TRBD2 (7 bases). V lost 6 bases and J lost 1, with 18 bases in between. Germline-derived CDR1 and CDR2 are SGHVS and FNYEAQ. This CDR3 contains 16 residues.

The CDR3 spells CASSLARGLVKNIQYF. The CDR3 nucleotides read TGTGCCAGCAGTTTAGCTAGGGGGTTGGTCAAAAACATTCAGTACTTC. The chain links TRBV28 to TRBJ2-4; D might be TRBD1 (6 bases). This CDR3 region has 16 residues. The germline gives CDR1 MDHEN, CDR2 SYDVKM. V dropped 2 bases and J dropped 3 bases, with 14 bases sitting between them.

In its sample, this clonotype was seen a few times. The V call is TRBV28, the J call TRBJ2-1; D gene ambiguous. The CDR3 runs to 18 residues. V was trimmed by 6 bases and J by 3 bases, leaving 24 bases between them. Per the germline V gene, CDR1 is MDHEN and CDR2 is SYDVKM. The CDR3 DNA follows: TGTGCCAGCAGCCCCCCCCCTAGGGCGCGTCTTAACTACAATGAGCAGTTCTTC. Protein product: CASSPPPRARLNYNEQFF.

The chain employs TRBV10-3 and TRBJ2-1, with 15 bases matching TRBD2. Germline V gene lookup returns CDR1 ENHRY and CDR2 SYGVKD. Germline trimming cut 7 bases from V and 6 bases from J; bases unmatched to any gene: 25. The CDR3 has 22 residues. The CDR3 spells CAITPGLAGGLVPLAYSNEQFF. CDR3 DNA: TGTGCCATCACCCCGGGACTAGCGGGGGGCCTCGTGCCCCTCGCCTACTCCAATGAGCAGTTCTTC.

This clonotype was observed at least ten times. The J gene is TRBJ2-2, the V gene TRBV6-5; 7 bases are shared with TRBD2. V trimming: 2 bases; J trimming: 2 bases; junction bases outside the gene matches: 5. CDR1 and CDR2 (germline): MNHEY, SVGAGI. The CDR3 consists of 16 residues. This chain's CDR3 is CASSYGTGGNTGELFF. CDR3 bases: TGTGCCAGCAGTTACGGGACGGGAGGAAACACCGGGGAGCTGTTTTTT.

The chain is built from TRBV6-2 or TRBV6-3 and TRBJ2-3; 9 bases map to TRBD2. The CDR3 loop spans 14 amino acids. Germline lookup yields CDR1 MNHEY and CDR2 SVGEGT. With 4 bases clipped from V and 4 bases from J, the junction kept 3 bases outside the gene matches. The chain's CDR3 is CASSLAGVPDTQYF. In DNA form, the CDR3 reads TGTGCCAGCAGTTTAGCGGGGGTCCCAGATACGCAGTATTTT.

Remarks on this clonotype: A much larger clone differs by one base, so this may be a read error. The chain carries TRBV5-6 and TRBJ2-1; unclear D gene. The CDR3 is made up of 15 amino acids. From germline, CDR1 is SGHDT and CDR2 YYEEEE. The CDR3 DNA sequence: TGTGCCAGCACCTTAGGACCGTCCTCCTACAATGAGCAGCTCTTC. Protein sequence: CASTLGPSSYNEQLF.

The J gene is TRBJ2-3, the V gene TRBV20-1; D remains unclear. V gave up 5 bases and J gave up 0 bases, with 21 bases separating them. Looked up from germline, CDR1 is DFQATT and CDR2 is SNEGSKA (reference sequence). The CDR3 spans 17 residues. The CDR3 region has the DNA TGCAGTGCTTTTCCTCCTTGGGCAGGCCGTAGCACAGATACGCAGTATTTT. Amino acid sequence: CSAFPPWAGRSTDTQYF.

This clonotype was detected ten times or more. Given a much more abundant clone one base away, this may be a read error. The CDR3 protein is CASSLGEEQFF. The CDR3 DNA reads TGTGCCAGCAGCTTAGGAGAGGAGCAGTTCTTC. The chain has TRBV7-6 and TRBJ2-1; no clear D gene. Germline CDR1 is SGHVS and CDR2 is FNYEAQ. This CDR3 contains 11 residues. The V gene lost 1 base and the J gene lost 10 bases, with 5 bases spanning the gap.

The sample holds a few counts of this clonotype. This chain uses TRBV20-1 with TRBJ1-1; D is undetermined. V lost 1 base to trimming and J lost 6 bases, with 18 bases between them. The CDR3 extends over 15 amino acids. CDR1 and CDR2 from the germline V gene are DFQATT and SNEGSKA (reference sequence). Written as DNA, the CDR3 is TGCAGTGCTAGAGTAATTGCTCCAGATTCGGCTGAAGCTTTCTTT. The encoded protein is CSARVIAPDSAEAFF.

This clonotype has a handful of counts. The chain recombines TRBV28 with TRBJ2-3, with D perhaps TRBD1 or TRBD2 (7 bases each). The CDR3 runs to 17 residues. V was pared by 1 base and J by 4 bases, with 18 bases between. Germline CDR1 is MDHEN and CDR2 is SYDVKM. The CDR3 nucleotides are TGTGCCAGCAGTTTATTCAGGGAGGGGGCTGGGTCAGATACGCAGTATTTT. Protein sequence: CASSLFREGAGSDTQYF.

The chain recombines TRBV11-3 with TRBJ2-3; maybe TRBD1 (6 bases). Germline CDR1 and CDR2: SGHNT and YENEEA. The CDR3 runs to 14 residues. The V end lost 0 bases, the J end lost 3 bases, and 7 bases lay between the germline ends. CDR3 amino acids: CASSLDQGTDTQYF. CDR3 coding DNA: TGTGCCAGCAGCTTAGACCAGGGGACAGATACGCAGTATTTT. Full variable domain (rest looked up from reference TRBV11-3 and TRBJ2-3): EAGVVQSPRYKIIEKKQPVAFWCNPISGHNTLYWYLQNLGQGPELLIRYENEEAVDDSQLPKDRFSAERLKGVDSTLKIQPAELGDSAVYLCASSLDQGTDTQYFGPGTRLTVL.

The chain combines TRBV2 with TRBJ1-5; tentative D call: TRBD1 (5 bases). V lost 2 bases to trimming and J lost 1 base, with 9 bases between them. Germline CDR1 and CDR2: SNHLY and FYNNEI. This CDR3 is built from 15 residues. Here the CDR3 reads CASSEIQGSNQPQHF. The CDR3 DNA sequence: TGTGCCAGCAGTGAAATTCAGGGAAGCAATCAGCCCCAGCATTTT. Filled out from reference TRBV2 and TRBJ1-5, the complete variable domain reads EPEVTQTPSHQVTQMGQEVILRCVPISNHLYFYWYRQILGQKVEFLVSFYNNEISEKSEIFDDQFSVERPDGSNFTLKIRSTKLEDSAMYFCASSEIQGSNQPQHFGDGTRLSIL.

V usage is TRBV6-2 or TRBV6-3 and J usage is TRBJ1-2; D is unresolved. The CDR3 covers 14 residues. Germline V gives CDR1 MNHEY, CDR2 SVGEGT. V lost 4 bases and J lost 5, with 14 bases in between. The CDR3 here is CASSSTPYLYGYTF. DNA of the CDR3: TGTGCCAGCAGTTCCACTCCGTATCTATATGGCTACACCTTC.

CDR3 residues: CASSYATEAFF. CDR3 bases: TGTGCCAGCTCTTATGCCACTGAAGCTTTCTTT. This chain uses TRBV19 with TRBJ1-1; D not resolved. The germline gives CDR1 LNHDA, CDR2 SQIVND (reference sequence). The CDR3 totals 11 residues. V lost 9 bases, J lost 4 bases, and 9 bases lay in between. The variable domain in full, with the rest retrieved from reference TRBV19 and TRBJ1-1, is DGGITQSPKYLFRKEGQNVTLSCEQNLNHDAMYWYRQDPGQGLRLIYYSQIVNDFQKGDIAEGYSVSREKKESFPLTVTSAQKNPTAFYLCASSYATEAFFGQGTRLTVV.